The 17 T cell receptor beta chains reported below all come from one sample, sequenced in a study of T cells in Graves' hyperthyroidism and ophthalmopathy. TCR beta CDR3 regions were amplified from RNA transcripts. First-round RT-PCR of the TCR CDR3 relied on the HTBI primer set. From the multiplex PCR reads, TCRdb called clonotypes with MiXCR, one entry per CDR3 protein. The table lists a few hundred thousand distinct CDR3 sequences, roughly 23% of them singletons. The specimen was blood. These receptors were collected from a woman in her 70s with Graves' ophthalmopathy.

As concerns this clonotype: One base away lies a much larger clone, so this may be a sequencing read error. V and J are TRBV11-2 and TRBJ1-6, with D perhaps TRBD1 (5 bases). The CDR3 loop spans 15 amino acids. V lost 0 bases to trimming and J lost 7 bases, with 10 bases between them. Germline assignment: CDR1 SGHAT and CDR2 FQNNGV. The CDR3 sequence is CASSLDPGRNSPLHF. Here the CDR3 DNA reads TGTGCCAGCAGCTTAGATCCAGGGAGGAATTCACCCCTCCACTTT. Complete variable domain (other parts from reference TRBV11-2 and TRBJ1-6): EAGVAQSPRYKIIEKRQSVAFWCNPISGHATLYWYQQILGQGPKLLIQFQNNGVVDDSQLPKDRFSAERLKGVDSTLKIQPAKLEDSAVYLCASSLDPGRNSPLHFGNGTRLTVT.

This clonotype was found a few times. The chain employs TRBV7-8 and TRBJ1-1; tentatively, D is TRBD1 (5 bases). Germline CDR1 reads SGHVS; CDR2 reads FQNEAQ. CDR3 size: 15 residues. Trimming removed 5 bases at V and 0 bases at J, with 13 bases between. CDR3 sequence: CASSPGGVVNTEAFF. CDR3 coding DNA: TGTGCCAGCAGCCCCGGGGGGGTAGTGAACACTGAAGCTTTCTTT.

DNA of the CDR3: TGTGCCAGCAGCCCCAGATACAGGAACTCTGGAAACACCATATATTTT. It is translated as CASSPRYRNSGNTIYF. The chain joins TRBV5-8 to TRBJ1-3, with a weak D call TRBD1 (5 bases). Trimming removed 4 bases at V and 0 bases at J, with 14 bases between. The CDR3 contains 16 residues. Per germline, CDR1 SGHTS and CDR2 YDEGEE.

For this clonotype: One end of the junction does not line up with germline, which may come from a read error. The J gene is TRBJ2-1, the V gene TRBV12-3 or TRBV12-4, with D possibly called TRBD1 or TRBD2 (5 bases each). The CDR3 has 15 amino acids. CDR3 nucleotide sequence: TGTGCCAGCAGCTCTAGCAGTCAGGGCTACAATGAGCAGTCCTTC. Translating gives CASSSSSQGYNEQSF.

V and J are TRBV30 and TRBJ2-7; 15 bases line up with TRBD2. Germline lookup yields CDR1 GTSNPN and CDR2 SVGIG (reference sequence). The CDR3 length is 16 residues. The V gene end was trimmed by 3 bases and the J gene end by 6 bases; junction bases not matched to a gene: 9. CDR3 nucleotide sequence: TGTGCCTGGAGCCCCGGACTAGCGGGAGGGCGAGGCGAGCAGTACTTC. Translating it yields CAWSPGLAGGRGEQYF.

This clonotype was observed many times. This chain links TRBV6-2 or TRBV6-3 with TRBJ2-3; no definite D call. The CDR3 has 13 amino acids. The V end lost 3 bases, the J end lost 4 bases, and 8 bases lay between the germline ends. Germline V gene data show CDR1 as MNHEY and CDR2 as SVGEGT. CDR3 residues: CASSYVPADTQYF. The DNA for the CDR3 is TGTGCCAGCAGTTATGTCCCCGCAGATACGCAGTATTTT.

This clonotype has more than one count but fewer than ten. The chain carries TRBV7-2 and TRBJ2-5; 10 nucleotides match TRBD1. J gave up 9 bases and V 5 bases, and 9 bases lay outside the gene matches. Per the germline V gene, CDR1 is SGHTA and CDR2 is FQGNSA. The CDR3 consists of 14 residues. The CDR3 DNA reads as TGTGCCAGCAGCCCCGGACAGGGGGGTGTGCCCCAGTACTTC. Amino acid sequence: CASSPGQGGVPQYF.

This clonotype was counted only a few times. The V call is TRBV10-3, the J call TRBJ2-5; 8 bases are shared with TRBD1. The CDR3 is 13 residues long. Trimming removed 6 bases from V and 5 bases from J; junction bases left unmatched: 5. CDR1 is ENHRY and CDR2 is SYGVKD in the germline V gene. The CDR3 reads CAIRGQAFETQYF. In nucleotides, the CDR3 is TGTGCCATCAGGGGACAGGCTTTTGAGACCCAGTACTTC.

Ten or more counts support this clonotype. This chain connects TRBV6-5 to TRBJ2-1, with 9 bases matching TRBD1. This CDR3 is 17 amino acids long. With 2 bases clipped from V and 9 bases from J, the junction kept 14 bases outside the gene matches. CDR1 is MNHEY and CDR2 is SVGAGI in the germline V gene. CDR3 amino acids: CASSYDTRDRARGEQFF. The CDR3 DNA sequence: TGTGCCAGCAGTTACGACACCCGGGACAGGGCAAGGGGTGAGCAGTTCTTC.

This clonotype was found many times. V gene TRBV5-6 combines with J gene TRBJ2-5; no definite D call. Germline loops: CDR1 SGHDT, CDR2 YYEEEE. The CDR3 sequence is 11 residues long. Trimming removed 2 bases at V and 7 bases at J, with 6 bases between. CDR3 sequence: CASSLGGTQYF. The CDR3 DNA follows: TGTGCCAGCAGCTTAGGTGGGACCCAGTACTTC.

In this sample, this clonotype turned up a few times. This sequence joins TRBV6-1 and TRBJ2-7; unclear D gene. The germline V and J ends were trimmed by 6 bases and 1 base, with 7 bases remaining between them. This CDR3 has 12 amino acids. Germline lookup yields CDR1 MNHNS and CDR2 SASEGT. The CDR3 sequence: CASSPYSYEQYF. In DNA form, the CDR3 reads TGTGCCAGCAGCCCGTATTCCTACGAGCAGTACTTC.

The table lists this clonotype with many counts. The CDR3 coding sequence is TGTGCCAGCAGTATAATATGGGCTGAAGCTTTCTTT. Amino acid sequence: CASSIIWAEAFF. The V call is TRBV2, the J call TRBJ1-1; no definite D call. Trimming took 5 bases from V and 6 from J, leaving 10 bases between them. Germline CDR1 reads SNHLY; CDR2 reads FYNNEI. The CDR3 length is 12 residues.

This chain connects TRBV2 to TRBJ2-1, with 9 positions matching TRBD2. The V and J ends lost 6 bases and 3 bases, in that order; junction bases with no gene match: 9. The length of the CDR3 is 16 residues. In germline, CDR1 is SNHLY, CDR2 FYNNEI. The CDR3 spells CASRVLAGQSYNEQFF. CDR3 coding DNA: TGTGCCAGCAGAGTTCTAGCGGGACAAAGCTACAATGAGCAGTTCTTC.

This clonotype has only a few counts. This chain links TRBV30 with TRBJ1-1, with D possibly TRBD1 on 6 matching bases. The CDR3 covers 14 residues. CDR1 is GTSNPN and CDR2 is SVGIG in the germline V gene (reference sequence). The germline V and J ends were trimmed by 0 bases and 1 base, with 9 bases remaining between them. DNA for the CDR3: TGTGCCTGGAGTGTTCAGGGGCGGAACACTGAAGCTTTCTTT. Translating gives CAWSVQGRNTEAFF.

This clonotype was observed a single time. One base away lies a much larger clone, so this may be a sequencing read error. V and J are TRBV6-2 or TRBV6-3 and TRBJ1-1; no reliable D call. This CDR3 is 13 amino acids long. Germline lookup yields CDR1 MNHEY and CDR2 SVGEGT. In nucleotides, the CDR3 is TGTCCCAGCATACTGGGCCTGAGGACTGAAGCTTTCTTT. Its translation is CPSILGLRTEAFF.

This clonotype has at least ten counts. The rearrangement uses TRBV2 and TRBJ1-2; D not resolved. There are 14 residues in the CDR3. V lost 10 bases and J lost 1, with 16 bases in between. CDR1 is SNHLY and CDR2 is FYNNEI in the germline V gene. The CDR3 reads CAIQNPGFNYGYTF. CDR3 DNA sequence: TGTGCCATTCAAAACCCCGGATTTAACTATGGCTACACCTTC. Full variable domain (outside the CDR3, taken from reference TRBV2 and TRBJ1-2): EPEVTQTPSHQVTQMGQEVILRCVPISNHLYFYWYRQILGQKVEFLVSFYNNEISEKSEIFDDQFSVERPDGSNFTLKIRSTKLEDSAMYFCAIQNPGFNYGYTFGSGTRLTVV.

The table lists this clonotype with a few counts. The chain has TRBV6-1 and TRBJ1-1, with 9 bases aligning to TRBD1. CDR1 and CDR2 from the germline V gene are MNHNS and SASEGT. V shed 6 bases, J shed 5 bases, and the junction held 10 bases outside the gene matches. The CDR3 has 15 amino acids. CDR3 nucleotide sequence: TGTGCCAGCAGAGCACAACAGGGGGCGGGGACTGAAGCTTTCTTT. This gives the protein CASRAQQGAGTEAFF.